This TCR beta chain was documented in a study of blood T cells in healthy people across ages. Study observations and caveats: In long-lived donors, naive CD4+ cell counts and diversity exceeded those of aged donors.

A second roughly 6 to 12 cycle PCR used barcoded and J-beta primers. TCRdb called the 5' RACE reads again in MiXCR, with one record for every CDR3 protein. Among around 1.5 million distinct CDR3 sequences listed, 30% to 40% were seen once. This clonotype was detected ten times or more. Its antigen is undetermined. Sequences were obtained from blood. The source is a woman under 40 in good health.

The CDR3 DNA reads as TGTGCCAGCAGCTGGACTAGAGGAGCCTACGAGCAGTACTTC. Encoded protein: CASSWTRGAYEQYF. This rearrangement joins TRBV11-2 to TRBJ2-7; 7 positions agree with TRBD2. The germline CDR1 and CDR2 sequences are SGHAT and FQNNGV. The J segment lost 2 bases and the V segment lost 4 bases, leaving 5 bases of the junction unmatched. The CDR3 contains 14 residues.